This T cell receptor beta chain was found in a study of blood T cell repertoires in COVID-19. Across the whole study: Both acute and convalescent COVID-19 samples were obtained from the United States, Italy and Spain. In each case, the material was cDNA or gDNA derived from T cells, B-cell-depleted T cells, or PBMCs.

The CDR3 is 14 amino acids. Losses at the gene ends were 2 bases for V and 5 bases for J; bases not matched to a gene: 1. Germline CDR1 SGHRS, CDR2 YFSETQ. Per the study methods: Counts of nucleated cells, estimated from reference gene primer amplification, were obtained. Sequenced by immunoSEQ multiplex PCR; TCRdb stores in-frame clones only, minus some. That table is the source of V, J and clone size, and D and trimming were worked out from the DNA. The table records almost 50,000 clones, about 71% of them present only once. This clonotype was obtained from a woman between 70 and 85 years old with acute or convalescent COVID-19. This chain connects TRBV5-1 to TRBJ2-1; 10 bases align to TRBD2. The source material was peripheral blood. The CDR3 DNA sequence: TGCGCCAGCAGCTTTAGCGGGGGGAACAATGAGCAGTTCTTC. It yields the protein CASSFSGGNNEQFF.